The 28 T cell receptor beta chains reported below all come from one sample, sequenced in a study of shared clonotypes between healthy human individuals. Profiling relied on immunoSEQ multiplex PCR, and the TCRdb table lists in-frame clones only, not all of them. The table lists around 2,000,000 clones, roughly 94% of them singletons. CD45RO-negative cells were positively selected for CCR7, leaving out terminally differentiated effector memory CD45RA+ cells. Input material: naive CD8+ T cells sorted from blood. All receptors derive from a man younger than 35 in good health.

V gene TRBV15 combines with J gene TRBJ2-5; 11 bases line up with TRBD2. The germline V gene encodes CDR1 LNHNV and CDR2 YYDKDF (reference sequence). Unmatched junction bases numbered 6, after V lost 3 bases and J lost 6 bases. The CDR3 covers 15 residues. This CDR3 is CATSRLAGGPKTQYF. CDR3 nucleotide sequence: TGTGCCACCAGCAGGTTAGCGGGAGGGCCGAAGACCCAGTACTTC.

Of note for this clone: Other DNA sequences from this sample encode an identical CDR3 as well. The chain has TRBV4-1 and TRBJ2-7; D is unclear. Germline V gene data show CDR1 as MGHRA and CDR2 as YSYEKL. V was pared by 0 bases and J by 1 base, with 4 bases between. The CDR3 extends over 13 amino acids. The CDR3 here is CASSQDKSYEQYF. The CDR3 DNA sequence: TGCGCCAGCAGCCAAGATAAGTCCTACGAGCAGTACTTC.

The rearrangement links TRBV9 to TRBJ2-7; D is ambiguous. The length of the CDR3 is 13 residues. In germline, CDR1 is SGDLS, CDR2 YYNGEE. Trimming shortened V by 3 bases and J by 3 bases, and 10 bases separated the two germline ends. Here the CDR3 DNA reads TGTGCCAGCAGCGCCCACCAGTTCTACGAGCAGTACTTC. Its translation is CASSAHQFYEQYF.

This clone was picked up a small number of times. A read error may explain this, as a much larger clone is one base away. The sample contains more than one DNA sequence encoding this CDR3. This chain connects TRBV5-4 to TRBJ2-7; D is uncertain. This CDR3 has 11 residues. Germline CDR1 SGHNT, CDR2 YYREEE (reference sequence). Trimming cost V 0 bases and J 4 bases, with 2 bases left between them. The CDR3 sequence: CASSLGYEQYF. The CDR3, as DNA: TGTGCCAGCAGCTTGGGATACGAGCAGTACTTC. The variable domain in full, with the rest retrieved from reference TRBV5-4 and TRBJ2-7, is ETGVTQSPTHLIKTRGQQVTLRCSSQSGHNTVSWYQQALGQGPQFIFQYYREEENGRGNFPPRFSGLQFPNYSSELNVNALELDDSALYLCASSLGYEQYFGPGTRLTVT.

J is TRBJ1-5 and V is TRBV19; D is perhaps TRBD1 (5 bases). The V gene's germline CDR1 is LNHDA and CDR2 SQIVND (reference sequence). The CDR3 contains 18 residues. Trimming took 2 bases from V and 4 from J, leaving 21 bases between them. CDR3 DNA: TGTGCCAGTAGTATAATGACAGAGGGTCGTATTGATAATCAGCCCCAGCATTTT. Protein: CASSIMTEGRIDNQPQHF. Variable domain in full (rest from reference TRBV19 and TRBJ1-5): DGGITQSPKYLFRKEGQNVTLSCEQNLNHDAMYWYRQDPGQGLRLIYYSQIVNDFQKGDIAEGYSVSREKKESFPLTVTSAQKNPTAFYLCASSIMTEGRIDNQPQHFGDGTRLSIL.

The DNA for the CDR3 is TGCGCCAGCAGTGAGCAGCGGGAGAGCATATATTTTCCCAATGAGCAGTTCTTC. It specifies CASSEQRESIYFPNEQFF. This chain joins TRBV10-1 and TRBJ2-1, with 8 bases fitting TRBD2. V was clipped by 2 bases and J by 6 bases; unmatched bases: 15. The germline V gene has CDR1 WNHNN and CDR2 SYGVQD (reference sequence). The CDR3 covers 18 residues.

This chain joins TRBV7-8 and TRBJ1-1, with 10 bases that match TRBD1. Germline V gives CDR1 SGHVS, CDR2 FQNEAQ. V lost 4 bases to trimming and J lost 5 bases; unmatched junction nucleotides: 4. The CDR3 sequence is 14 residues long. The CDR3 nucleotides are TGTGCCAGCAGCTGGGGACAGGGGCCTACTGAAGCTTTCTTT. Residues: CASSWGQGPTEAFF.

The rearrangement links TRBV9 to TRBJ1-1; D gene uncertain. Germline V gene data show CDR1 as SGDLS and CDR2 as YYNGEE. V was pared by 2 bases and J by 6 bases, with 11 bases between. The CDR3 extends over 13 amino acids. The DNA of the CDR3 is TGTGCCAGCAGCGTCTCGGGTACCGCTGAAGCTTTCTTT. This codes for CASSVSGTAEAFF. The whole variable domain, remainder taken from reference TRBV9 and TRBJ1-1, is DSGVTQTPKHLITATGQRVTLRCSPRSGDLSVYWYQQSLDQGLQFLIQYYNGEERAKGNILERFSAQQFPDLHSELNLSSLELGDSALYFCASSVSGTAEAFFGQGTRLTVV.

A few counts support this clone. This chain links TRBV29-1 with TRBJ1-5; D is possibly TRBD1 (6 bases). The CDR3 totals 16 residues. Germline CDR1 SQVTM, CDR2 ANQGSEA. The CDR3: CSESRGIWMGGQPQHF. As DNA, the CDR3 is TGCAGTGAAAGTAGGGGGATTTGGATGGGAGGTCAGCCCCAGCATTTT.

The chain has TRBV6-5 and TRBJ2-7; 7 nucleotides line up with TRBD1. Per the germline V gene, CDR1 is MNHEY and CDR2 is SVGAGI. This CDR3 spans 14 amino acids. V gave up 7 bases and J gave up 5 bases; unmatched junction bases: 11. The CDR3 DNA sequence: TGTGCCAGCACTCAAGAGGGGGCGTACAACGAGCAGTACTTC. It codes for CASTQEGAYNEQYF.

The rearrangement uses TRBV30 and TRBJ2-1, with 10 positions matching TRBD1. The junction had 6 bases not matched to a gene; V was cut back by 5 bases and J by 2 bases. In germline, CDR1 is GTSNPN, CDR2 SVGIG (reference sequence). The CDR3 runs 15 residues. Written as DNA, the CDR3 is TGTGCCTGGGAGTCGACAGGGGGCGCCTACAATGAGCAGTTCTTC. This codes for CAWESTGGAYNEQFF.

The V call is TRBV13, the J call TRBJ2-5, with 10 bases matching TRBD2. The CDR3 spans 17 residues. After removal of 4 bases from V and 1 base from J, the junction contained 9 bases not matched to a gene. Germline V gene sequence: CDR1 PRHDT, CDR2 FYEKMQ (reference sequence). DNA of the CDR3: TGTGCCAGCAGCTCGTTAGGAACTAGCGGGACCCAAGAGACCCAGTACTTC. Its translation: CASSSLGTSGTQETQYF.

The CDR3 DNA sequence: TGTGCCAGCAGCAAATCCGGGACGCCGTCTAATGAGCAGTTCTTC. Its translation is CASSKSGTPSNEQFF. The rearrangement joins TRBV9 to TRBJ2-1; D possibly matches TRBD1 or TRBD2 (5 bases each). The V gene's germline CDR1 is SGDLS and CDR2 YYNGEE. The CDR3 runs to 15 residues. Between the trimmed V and J ends, which lost 4 bases and 7 bases, there was a span of 18 bases.

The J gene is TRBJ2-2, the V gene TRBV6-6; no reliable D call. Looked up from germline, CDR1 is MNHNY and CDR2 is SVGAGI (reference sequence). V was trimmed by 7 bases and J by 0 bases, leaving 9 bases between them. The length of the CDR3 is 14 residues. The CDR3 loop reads CASTPPSNTGELFF. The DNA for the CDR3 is TGTGCCAGCACCCCCCCTTCGAACACCGGGGAGCTGTTTTTT.

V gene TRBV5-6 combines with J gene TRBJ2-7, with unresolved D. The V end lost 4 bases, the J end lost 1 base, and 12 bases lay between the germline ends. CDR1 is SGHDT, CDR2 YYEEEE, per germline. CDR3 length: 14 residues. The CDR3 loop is CASSLGVESYEQYF. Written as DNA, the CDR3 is TGTGCCAGCAGCCTTGGGGTGGAGTCCTACGAGCAGTACTTC. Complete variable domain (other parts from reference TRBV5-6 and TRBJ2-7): DAGVTQSPTHLIKTRGQQVTLRCSPKSGHDTVSWYQQALGQGPQFIFQYYEEEERQRGNFPDRFSGHQFPNYSSELNVNALLLGDSALYLCASSLGVESYEQYFGPGTRLTVT.

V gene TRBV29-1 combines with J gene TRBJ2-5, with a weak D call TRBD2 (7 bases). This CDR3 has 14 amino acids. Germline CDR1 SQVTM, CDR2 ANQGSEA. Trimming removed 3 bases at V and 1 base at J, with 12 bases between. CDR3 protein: CSVDMGGPQETQYF. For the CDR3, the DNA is TGCAGCGTTGATATGGGGGGGCCCCAAGAGACCCAGTACTTC.

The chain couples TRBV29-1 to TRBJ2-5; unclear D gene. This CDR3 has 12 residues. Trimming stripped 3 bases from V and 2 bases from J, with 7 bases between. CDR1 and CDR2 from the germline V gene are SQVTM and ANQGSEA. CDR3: CSVDLEQETQYF. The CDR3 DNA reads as TGCAGCGTTGACCTGGAACAAGAGACCCAGTACTTC.

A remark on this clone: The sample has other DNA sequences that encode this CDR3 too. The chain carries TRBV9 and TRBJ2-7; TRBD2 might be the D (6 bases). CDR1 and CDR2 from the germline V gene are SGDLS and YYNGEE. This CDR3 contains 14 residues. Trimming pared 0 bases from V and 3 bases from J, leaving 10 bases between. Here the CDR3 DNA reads TGTGCCAGCAGCGTAGGCGGTAGCGGCTACGAGCAGTACTTC. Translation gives CASSVGGSGYEQYF.

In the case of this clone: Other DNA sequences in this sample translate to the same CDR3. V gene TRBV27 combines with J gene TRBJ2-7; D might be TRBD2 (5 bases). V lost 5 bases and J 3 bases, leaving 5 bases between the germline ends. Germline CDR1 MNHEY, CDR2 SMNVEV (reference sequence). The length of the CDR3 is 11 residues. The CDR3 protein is CASSRGYEQYF. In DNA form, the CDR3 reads TGTGCCAGCAGTCGGGGCTACGAGCAGTACTTC.

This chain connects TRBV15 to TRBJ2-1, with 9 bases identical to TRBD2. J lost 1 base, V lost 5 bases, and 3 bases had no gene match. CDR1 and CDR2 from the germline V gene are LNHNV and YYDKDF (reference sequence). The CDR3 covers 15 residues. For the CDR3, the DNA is TGTGCCACCAGCGCTAGCGGGGAATCCTACAATGAGCAGTTCTTC. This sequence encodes CATSASGESYNEQFF.

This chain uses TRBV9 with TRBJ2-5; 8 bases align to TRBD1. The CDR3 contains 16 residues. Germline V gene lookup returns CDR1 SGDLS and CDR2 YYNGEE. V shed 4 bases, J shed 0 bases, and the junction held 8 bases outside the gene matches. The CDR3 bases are TGTGCCAGCAGCCCAAGGACAGGGATAGACCAAGAGACCCAGTACTTC. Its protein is CASSPRTGIDQETQYF.

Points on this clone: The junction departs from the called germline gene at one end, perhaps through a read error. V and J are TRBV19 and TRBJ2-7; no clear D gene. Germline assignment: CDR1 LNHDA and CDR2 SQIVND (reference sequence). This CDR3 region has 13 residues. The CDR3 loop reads CASSLDFSYEQYF. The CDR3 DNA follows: TGTGCCAGTAGTCTAGATTTCTCCTACGAGCAGTACTTC.

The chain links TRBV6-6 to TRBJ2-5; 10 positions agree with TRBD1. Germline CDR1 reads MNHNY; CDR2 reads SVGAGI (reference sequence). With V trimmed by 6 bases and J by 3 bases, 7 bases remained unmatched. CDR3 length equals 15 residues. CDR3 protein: CASRDLTGGEETQYF. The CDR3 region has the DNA TGTGCCAGCAGGGACCTGACAGGGGGCGAAGAGACCCAGTACTTC.

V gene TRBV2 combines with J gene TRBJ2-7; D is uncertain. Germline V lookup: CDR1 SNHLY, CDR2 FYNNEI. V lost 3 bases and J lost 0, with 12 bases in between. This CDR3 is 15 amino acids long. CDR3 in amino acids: CASSDNSLSSYEQYF. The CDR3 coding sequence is TGTGCCAGCAGTGATAACAGTCTAAGCTCCTACGAGCAGTACTTC. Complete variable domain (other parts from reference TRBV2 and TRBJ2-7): EPEVTQTPSHQVTQMGQEVILRCVPISNHLYFYWYRQILGQKVEFLVSFYNNEISEKSEIFDDQFSVERPDGSNFTLKIRSTKLEDSAMYFCASSDNSLSSYEQYFGPGTRLTVT.

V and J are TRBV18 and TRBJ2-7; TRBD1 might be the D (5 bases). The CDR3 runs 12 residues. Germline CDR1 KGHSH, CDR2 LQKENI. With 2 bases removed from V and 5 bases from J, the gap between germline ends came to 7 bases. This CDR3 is CASSPVGHEQYF. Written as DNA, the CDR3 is TGTGCCAGCTCACCAGTGGGGCACGAGCAGTACTTC.

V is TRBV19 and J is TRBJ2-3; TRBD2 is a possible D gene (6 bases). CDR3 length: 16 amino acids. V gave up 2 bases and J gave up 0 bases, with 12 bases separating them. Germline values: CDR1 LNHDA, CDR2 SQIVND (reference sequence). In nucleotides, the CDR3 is TGTGCCAGTAGTATAACCCCGGGGGAGAGCACAGATACGCAGTATTTT. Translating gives CASSITPGESTDTQYF.

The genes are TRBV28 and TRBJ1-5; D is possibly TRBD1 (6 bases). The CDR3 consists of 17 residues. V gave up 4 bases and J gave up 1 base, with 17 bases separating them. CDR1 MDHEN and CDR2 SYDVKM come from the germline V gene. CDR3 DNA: TGTGCCAGCAGTTCAACCTCAGGGGATTCGAGCAATCAGCCCCAGCATTTT. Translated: CASSSTSGDSSNQPQHF.

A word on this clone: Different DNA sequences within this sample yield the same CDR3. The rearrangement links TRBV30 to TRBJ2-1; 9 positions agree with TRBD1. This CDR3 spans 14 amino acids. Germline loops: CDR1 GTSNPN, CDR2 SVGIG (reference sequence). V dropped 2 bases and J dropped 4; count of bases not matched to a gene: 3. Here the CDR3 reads CAWSPGQGYNEQFF. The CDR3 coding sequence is TGTGCCTGGAGTCCGGGACAGGGATACAATGAGCAGTTCTTC.